This T cell receptor beta chain was observed in a study of regulatory T cells in long-lasting Graves disease. Findings and limits, study-wide: Whereas new patients shared about a thousand public clonotypes, persistent patients shared more, at 2,500 to 3,500.

Regarding time point: persistent/refractory GD, antithyroid drugs over 5 years with positive TRAb. After RNA was extracted from PBMCs, the TCR library was made from it. CDR1 is DFQATT and CDR2 is SNEGSKA in the germline V gene (reference sequence). V dropped 6 bases and J dropped 7; count of bases not matched to a gene: 5. This CDR3 spans 11 amino acids. As to this clonotype: Its matching antigen is unknown. This may be a read error: a much more frequent sequence differs by one nucleotide.

To make TCR beta libraries, researchers used iRepertoire HTBI primers and Arm-PCR of CDR3 regions. TCRdb re-derived calls from the multiplex PCR reads in MiXCR, one entry per CDR3 protein. Counted here are approximately 380,000 distinct CDR3 sequences, less than 25% occurring once; the ten biggest clones make up around 21%. The sequence came from a female donor with Graves disease. Sample: peripheral blood mononuclear cells (PBMCs), taken when the disease was refractory, from a patient treated with antithyroid drugs. V and J are TRBV20-1 and TRBJ2-7; 8 bases are shared with TRBD2. The CDR3 region is CSAQRECEQYF. In DNA, the CDR3 is TGCAGTGCCCAGCGGGAGTGTGAGCAGTACTTC.